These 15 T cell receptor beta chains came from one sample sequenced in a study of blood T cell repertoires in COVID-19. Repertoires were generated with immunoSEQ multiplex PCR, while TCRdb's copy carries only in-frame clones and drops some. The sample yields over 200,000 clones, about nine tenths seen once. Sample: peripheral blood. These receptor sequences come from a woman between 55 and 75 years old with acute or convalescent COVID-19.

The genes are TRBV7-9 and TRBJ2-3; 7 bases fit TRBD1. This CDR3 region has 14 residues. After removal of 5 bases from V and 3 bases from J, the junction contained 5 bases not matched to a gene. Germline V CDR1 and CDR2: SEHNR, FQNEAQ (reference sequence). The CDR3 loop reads CASSPPTGTDTQYF. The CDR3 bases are TGTGCCAGCAGCCCCCCGACAGGGACAGATACGCAGTATTTT.

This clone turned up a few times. The CDR3 region has the DNA TGTGCCAGCAGCTTAATCCCCAGCTCCTACGAGCAGTACTTC. Protein product: CASSLIPSSYEQYF. The chain links TRBV7-6 to TRBJ2-7; no reliable D call. There are 14 residues in the CDR3. Per germline, CDR1 SGHVS and CDR2 FNYEAQ. The ends were cut back, 2 bases at V and 0 bases at J, with 8 bases in the middle.

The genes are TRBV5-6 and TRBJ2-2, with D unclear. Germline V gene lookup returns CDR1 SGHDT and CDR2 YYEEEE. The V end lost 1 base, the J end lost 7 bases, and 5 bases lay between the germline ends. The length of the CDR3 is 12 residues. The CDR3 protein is CASSLRNGELFF. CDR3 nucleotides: TGTGCCAGCAGCTTGCGTAACGGGGAGCTGTTTTTT.

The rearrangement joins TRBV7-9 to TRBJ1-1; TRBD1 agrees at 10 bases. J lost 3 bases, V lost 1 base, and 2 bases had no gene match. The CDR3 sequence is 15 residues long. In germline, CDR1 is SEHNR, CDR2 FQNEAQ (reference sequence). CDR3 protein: CASSLGGTGDTEAFF. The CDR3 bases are TGTGCCAGCAGCTTAGGCGGGACAGGGGACACTGAAGCTTTCTTT.

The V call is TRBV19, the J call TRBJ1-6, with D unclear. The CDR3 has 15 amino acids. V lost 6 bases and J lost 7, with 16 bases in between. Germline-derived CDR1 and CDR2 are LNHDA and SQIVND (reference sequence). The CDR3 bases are TGTGCCAGTAGAGAGGGCGATCGAATCAATTCACCCCTCCACTTT. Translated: CASREGDRINSPLHF. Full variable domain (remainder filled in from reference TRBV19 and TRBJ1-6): DGGITQSPKYLFRKEGQNVTLSCEQNLNHDAMYWYRQDPGQGLRLIYYSQIVNDFQKGDIAEGYSVSREKKESFPLTVTSAQKNPTAFYLCASREGDRINSPLHFGNGTRLTVT.

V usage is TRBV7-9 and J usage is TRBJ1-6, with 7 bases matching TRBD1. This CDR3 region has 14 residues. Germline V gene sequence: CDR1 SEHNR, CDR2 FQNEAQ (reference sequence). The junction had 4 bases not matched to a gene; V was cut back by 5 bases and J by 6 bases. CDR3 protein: CASSAQGGNSPLHF. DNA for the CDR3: TGTGCCAGCAGCGCCCAGGGGGGTAATTCACCCCTCCACTTT. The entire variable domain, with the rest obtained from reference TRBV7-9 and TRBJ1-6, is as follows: DTGVSQNPRHKITKRGQNVTFRCDPISEHNRLYWYRQTLGQGPEFLTYFQNEAQLEKSRLLSDRFSAERPKGSFSTLEIQRTEQGDSAMYLCASSAQGGNSPLHFGNGTRLTVT.

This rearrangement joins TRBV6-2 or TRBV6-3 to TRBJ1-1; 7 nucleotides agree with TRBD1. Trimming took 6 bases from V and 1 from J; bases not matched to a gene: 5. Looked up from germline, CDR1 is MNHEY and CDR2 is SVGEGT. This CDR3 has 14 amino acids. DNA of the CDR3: TGTGCCAGCAGCAGGACAGGAACGAACACTGAAGCTTTCTTT. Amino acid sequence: CASSRTGTNTEAFF.

The CDR3: CASSLSRTGWNSPLHF. In DNA, the CDR3 is TGTGCCAGCAGTTTATCGAGGACAGGGTGGAATTCACCCCTCCACTTT. This rearrangement joins TRBV28 to TRBJ1-6, with TRBD1 identical over 8 bases. CDR1 is MDHEN and CDR2 is SYDVKM in the germline V gene. Losses at the gene ends were 1 base for V and 7 bases for J; bases not matched to a gene: 6. This CDR3 is built from 16 residues.

In DNA, the CDR3 is TGTGCCAGCAGTTTAGAGGGTGTTCCCTACGAGCAGTACTTC. It translates to CASSLEGVPYEQYF. V usage is TRBV28 and J usage is TRBJ2-7; possibly TRBD2 for D (5 bases). This CDR3 is 14 amino acids long. The V end was cut by 2 bases, the J end by 2 bases, with 10 bases between. Germline-derived CDR1 and CDR2 are MDHEN and SYDVKM.

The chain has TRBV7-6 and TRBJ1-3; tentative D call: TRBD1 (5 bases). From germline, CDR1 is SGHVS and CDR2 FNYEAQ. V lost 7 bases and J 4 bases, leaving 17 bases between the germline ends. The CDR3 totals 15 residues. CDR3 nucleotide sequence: TGTGCCAGCAAACCCGGGGGGTTGTCAGGAAACACCATATATTTT. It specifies CASKPGGLSGNTIYF.

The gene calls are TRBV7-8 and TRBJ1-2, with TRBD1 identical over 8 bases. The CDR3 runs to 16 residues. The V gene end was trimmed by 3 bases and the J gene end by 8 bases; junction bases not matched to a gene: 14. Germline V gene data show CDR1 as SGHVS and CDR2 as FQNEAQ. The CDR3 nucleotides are TGTGCCAGCAGCTTCCTCGGACAGGGACGTTCAGGGGGCTACACCTTC. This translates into CASSFLGQGRSGGYTF.

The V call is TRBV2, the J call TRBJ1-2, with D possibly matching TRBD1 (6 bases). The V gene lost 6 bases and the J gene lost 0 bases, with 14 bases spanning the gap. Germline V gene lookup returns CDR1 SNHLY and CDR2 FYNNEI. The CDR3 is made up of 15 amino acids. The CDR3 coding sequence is TGTGCCAGCAGATTACAGGGCCCAGCTAACTATGGCTACACCTTC. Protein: CASRLQGPANYGYTF.

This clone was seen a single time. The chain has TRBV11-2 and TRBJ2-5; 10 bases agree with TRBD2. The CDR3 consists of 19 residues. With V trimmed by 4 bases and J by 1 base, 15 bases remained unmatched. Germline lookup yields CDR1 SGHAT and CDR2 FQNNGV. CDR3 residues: CASSSASSGGPVVQETQYF. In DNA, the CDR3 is TGTGCCAGCAGCTCAGCTAGTAGCGGGGGGCCCGTAGTCCAAGAGACCCAGTACTTC.

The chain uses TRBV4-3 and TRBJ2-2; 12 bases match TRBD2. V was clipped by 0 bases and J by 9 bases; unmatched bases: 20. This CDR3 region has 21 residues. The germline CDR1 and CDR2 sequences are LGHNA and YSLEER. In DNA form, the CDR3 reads TGCGCCAGCAGCCAAGATCCCCCGACGGCTAGCGGGAGGGGAAGAAGTCGGGAGCTGTTTTTT. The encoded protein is CASSQDPPTASGRGRSRELFF.

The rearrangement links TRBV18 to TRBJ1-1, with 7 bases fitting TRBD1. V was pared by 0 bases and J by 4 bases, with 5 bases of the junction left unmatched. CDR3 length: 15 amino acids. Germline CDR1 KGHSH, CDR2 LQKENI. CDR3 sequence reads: CASSPPQGGSTEAFF. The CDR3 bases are TGTGCCAGCTCACCACCCCAGGGGGGTAGCACTGAAGCTTTCTTT.